This T cell receptor (beta chain) appears in the sequencing data of a study of blood T cells in healthy people across ages. General observations from the study: Higher diversity and more naive CD4+ cells were features of long-lived donors, compared to aged donors.

A second PCR, run for about 7 to 11 cycles, used a sample-barcoded 5' primer plus a J-beta primer mix. TCRdb re-called the 5' RACE reads through MiXCR, storing one row per CDR3 protein. This table has 1 million or so distinct CDR3 sequences, 40% to 50% appearing once. Staff drew around 10 milliliters of peripheral blood from each donor. Points on this clonotype: The antigen is unknown.

The CDR3 consists of 12 residues. Trimming stripped 3 bases from V and 5 bases from J, with 8 bases between. CDR1 and CDR2 (germline): DFQATT, SNEGSKA (reference sequence). Source material: blood. The receptor was isolated from a woman in her sixties in good health. V gene TRBV20-1 combines with J gene TRBJ2-1; D gene unclear. The CDR3 is CSASESNNEQFF. CDR3 nucleotide sequence: TGCAGTGCTAGCGAGTCAAACAATGAGCAGTTCTTC.